The count of the clone carrying this T cell receptor beta chain is one. What it recognizes is unknown. The source of the sample is a study of T-cell reconstitution after alpha-beta-depleted transplantation in children. Study-level points and caveats: Newly generated T cells supplied most T-cell counts and diversity one year post-transplant.

The V gene's germline CDR1 is DFQATT and CDR2 SNEGSKA (reference sequence). The CDR3 is made up of 10 amino acids. Losses at the gene ends were 1 base for V and 12 bases for J; bases not matched to a gene: 3. The library targeted TCRbeta and was prepared with unique molecular identifiers. TCRdb redid the calling of the PCR reads with MiXCR, one entry per CDR3 protein. The sample shows 450,000 to 550,000 distinct CDR3 sequences, about an eighth of them seen only once. This chain links TRBV20-1 with TRBJ2-7; 7 bases align to TRBD1. The TCR was taken from a female patient aged 2-9 years who had a stem cell transplant for aplastic anemia, so the T cells may come from the graft donor. The specimen comprised PBMCs, mostly from graft donor cells, sampled 180 days after TCRalphabeta/CD19-depleted stem cell transplant. The CDR3 loop reads CSARAQGVYF. Written as DNA, the CDR3 is TGCAGTGCTAGAGCCCAGGGGGTGTACTTC.